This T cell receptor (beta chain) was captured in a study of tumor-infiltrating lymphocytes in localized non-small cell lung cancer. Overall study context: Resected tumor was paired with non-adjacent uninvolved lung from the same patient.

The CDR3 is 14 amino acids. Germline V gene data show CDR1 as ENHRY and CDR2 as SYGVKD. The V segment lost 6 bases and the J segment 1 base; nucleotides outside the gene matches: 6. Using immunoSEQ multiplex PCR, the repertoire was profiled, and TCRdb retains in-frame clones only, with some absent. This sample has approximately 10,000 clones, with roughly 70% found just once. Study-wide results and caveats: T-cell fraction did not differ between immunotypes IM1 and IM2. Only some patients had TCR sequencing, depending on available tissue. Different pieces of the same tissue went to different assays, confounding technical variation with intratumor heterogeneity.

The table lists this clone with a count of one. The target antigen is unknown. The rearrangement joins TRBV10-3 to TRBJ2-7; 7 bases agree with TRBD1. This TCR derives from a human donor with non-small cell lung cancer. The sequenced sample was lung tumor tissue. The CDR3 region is CAISTGTESYEQYF. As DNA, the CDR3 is TGTGCCATCAGCACGGGGACAGAGTCCTACGAGCAGTACTTC.